This T cell receptor (beta chain) was found in a study of cytomegalovirus exposure and HLA in healthy donors. Background on the study: The approximately 100 million unique TCR beta sequences, from 150 million to 200 million T cells, were found by an earlier analysis.

Study-wide findings and caveats: Per a later analysis, 15,000 to 20,000 TCR beta sequences showed association with HLA alleles at 0.05 false discovery rate. Earlier findings revealed that most TCR beta V segments proved productive either about 87% or about 30% of the time. Beyond CMV serostatus, there was no information to go on about immune exposure.

The PCR had 60 Vbeta and 13 Jbeta primers. Using immunoSEQ multiplex PCR, the repertoire was profiled, and TCRdb retains in-frame clones only, with some absent. The top ten hold more than 4.5% of the sample, which has around 58,000 clones, 60% to 80% seen once. This clone turned up a few times. What it recognizes is unknown. The V end lost 9 bases, the J end lost 1 base, and 18 bases lay between the germline ends. This CDR3 has 15 residues. CDR1 is LNHDA, CDR2 SQIVND, per germline (reference sequence). The receptor was derived from a male donor in good health and CMV-seropositive. This chain connects TRBV19 to TRBJ1-1; tentatively, D is TRBD1 (5 bases). Material: PBMCs. The CDR3 protein is CASLDIGGRNTEAFF. The DNA for the CDR3 is TGTGCCAGCCTCGACATCGGGGGTAGGAACACTGAAGCTTTCTTT.